These 20 T cell receptor beta chains were all obtained from the same sample, sequenced in a study of T-cell memory formation after mild COVID-19. TCRdb ran MiXCR on the 5' RACE reads and lists one entry per CDR3 protein. Of about 210,000 distinct CDR3 sequences in the sample, 25% to 35% were seen once. Sequenced input: PBMCs or a T cell subset sorted from them (not recorded which). These receptors were collected from an adult woman who had mild COVID-19 (a few samples of this study predate the infection). Cell type and time point are not known.

V and J are TRBV15 and TRBJ2-5; the D gene is possibly TRBD1 (6 bases). The CDR3 loop spans 15 amino acids. Trimming left V 0 bases short and J 2 bases short, with 10 bases between. Germline V gene data show CDR1 as LNHNV and CDR2 as YYDKDF (reference sequence). CDR3 DNA: TGTGCCACCAGCAGAGATTTCACAGGGCAAGAGACCCAGTACTTC. Protein: CATSRDFTGQETQYF. The whole variable domain, filled in from reference TRBV15 and TRBJ2-5, reads DAMVIQNPRYQVTQFGKPVTLSCSQTLNHNVMYWYQQKSSQAPKLLFHYYDKDFNNEADTPDNFQSRRPNTSFCFLDIRSPGLGDTAMYLCATSRDFTGQETQYFGPGTRLLVL.

This clonotype was observed a handful of times. The chain combines TRBV5-1 with TRBJ2-5, with a possible D match to TRBD1 (6 bases). Looked up from germline, CDR1 is SGHRS and CDR2 is YFSETQ. V lost 4 bases to trimming and J lost 1 base, with 17 bases between them. This CDR3 region has 16 residues. The CDR3 sequence: CASSGTRTAFQETQYF. CDR3 sequence (DNA): TGCGCCAGCAGCGGTACTAGGACAGCGTTCCAAGAGACCCAGTACTTC.

The J gene is TRBJ2-3, the V gene TRBV6-6; no clear D gene. Germline CDR1 reads MNHNY; CDR2 reads SVGAGI (reference sequence). Trimming took 2 bases from V and 2 from J, leaving 14 bases between them. The CDR3 has 16 residues. The CDR3, as DNA: TGTGCCAGCAGTTACCTCCACGAGAGTCTCACAGATACGCAGTATTTT. Its protein is CASSYLHESLTDTQYF.

V gene TRBV24-1 combines with J gene TRBJ2-5, with TRBD2 identical over 8 bases. Germline CDR1 KGHDR, CDR2 SFDVKD. V dropped 7 bases and J dropped 1; count of bases not matched to a gene: 4. The CDR3 contains 14 residues. The CDR3 is CATSRTSRQETQYF. The CDR3 region has the DNA TGTGCCACCAGCCGGACTAGCCGCCAAGAGACCCAGTACTTC.

This CDR3 is CASNHGGLAGDYEQYF. The CDR3 bases are TGTGCCAGTAATCACGGGGGACTAGCGGGAGATTACGAGCAGTACTTC. This chain connects TRBV19 to TRBJ2-7; 14 bases fit TRBD2. Germline-derived CDR1 and CDR2 are LNHDA and SQIVND (reference sequence). The CDR3 is 16 residues long. Trimming at V came to 7 bases and at J to 4 bases, leaving 9 bases not matched to a gene.

This clonotype was recorded at least ten times. This chain connects TRBV13 to TRBJ1-6, with TRBD1 matching 8 bases. This CDR3 region has 15 residues. Per germline, CDR1 PRHDT and CDR2 FYEKMQ (reference sequence). V lost 5 bases to trimming and J lost 5 bases; unmatched junction nucleotides: 5. The CDR3: CASSIQTGDNSPLHF. Here the CDR3 DNA reads TGTGCCAGCAGCATCCAGACAGGGGATAATTCACCCCTCCACTTT.

This chain links TRBV20-1 with TRBJ2-1, with 7 nucleotides matching TRBD2. J lost 9 bases, V lost 0 bases, and 14 bases had no gene match. CDR1 and CDR2 (germline): DFQATT, SNEGSKA (reference sequence). The CDR3 runs 16 residues. The CDR3 loop is CSARDGASGQRGEQFF. The DNA for the CDR3 is TGCAGTGCTAGAGATGGGGCTAGCGGTCAGAGGGGTGAGCAGTTCTTC.

In its sample, this clonotype was seen a few times. The chain joins TRBV12-3 or TRBV12-4 to TRBJ2-3, with 9 positions matching TRBD1. V lost 7 bases, J lost 7 bases, and 9 bases stayed unmatched. The CDR3 has 14 residues. Written as DNA, the CDR3 is TGTGCCAGCACAAGCGGGGACAGGGCTTATACGCAGTATTTT. This encodes CASTSGDRAYTQYF.

Only one count was recorded for this clonotype. The DNA for the CDR3 is TGCGCCAGCAGCCAGCTGCGGGGTAGCACAGATACGCAGTATTTT. It yields the protein CASSQLRGSTDTQYF. V and J are TRBV4-3 and TRBJ2-3; TRBD2 might be the D (6 bases). The V end lost 3 bases, the J end lost 0 bases, and 10 bases lay between the germline ends. The CDR3 sequence is 15 residues long. CDR1 and CDR2 from the germline V gene are LGHNA and YSLEER.

The rearrangement joins TRBV7-9 to TRBJ2-1; possibly TRBD2 for D (6 bases). This CDR3 has 12 residues. The V end was cut by 6 bases, the J end by 10 bases, with 13 bases between. CDR1 and CDR2 from the germline V gene are SEHNR and FQNEAQ (reference sequence). CDR3 in DNA: TGTGCCAGCAGTAGGGACTTTAGAGAGCAGTTCTTC. Translation: CASSRDFREQFF.

This clonotype showed up just a few times. The chain couples TRBV9 to TRBJ2-2, with D unresolved. The CDR3 has 13 amino acids. Trimming took 2 bases from V and 6 from J, leaving 8 bases between them. Germline values: CDR1 SGDLS, CDR2 YYNGEE. The chain's CDR3 is CASSVTPSGELFF. CDR3 nucleotide sequence: TGTGCCAGCAGCGTCACACCTTCCGGGGAGCTGTTTTTT.

The sample holds a few counts of this clonotype. The chain links TRBV12-3 or TRBV12-4 to TRBJ2-2; 13 positions match TRBD2. This CDR3 contains 17 residues. The V and J ends lost 6 bases and 4 bases, in that order; junction bases with no gene match: 8. For the CDR3, the DNA is TGTGCCAGCAGCCGAGGACTAGCGGGGGTGGGCACCGGGGAGCTGTTTTTT. Amino acid sequence: CASSRGLAGVGTGELFF.

The J gene is TRBJ2-3, the V gene TRBV29-1; 7 bases align to TRBD2. CDR1 SQVTM and CDR2 ANQGSEA come from the germline V gene. This CDR3 is built from 12 residues. J lost 0 bases, V lost 6 bases, and 0 bases had no gene match. CDR3 DNA sequence: TGCAGCGTAGCGGGAAGCACAGATACGCAGTATTTT. Protein sequence: CSVAGSTDTQYF.

This chain uses TRBV2 with TRBJ2-1; 8 bases fit TRBD2. J gave up 7 bases and V 3 bases, and 8 bases lay outside the gene matches. The CDR3 totals 15 residues. Per the germline V gene, CDR1 is SNHLY and CDR2 is FYNNEI. As DNA, the CDR3 is TGTGCCAGCAGTGACGAAGCGGGAGTACGGAATGAGCAGTTCTTC. Encoded protein: CASSDEAGVRNEQFF.

V gene TRBV6-2 or TRBV6-3 combines with J gene TRBJ1-4; 8 nucleotides align to TRBD1. With 4 bases clipped from V and 5 bases from J, the junction kept 6 bases outside the gene matches. This CDR3 is 15 amino acids long. Germline V gene data show CDR1 as MNHEY and CDR2 as SVGEGT. This CDR3 is CASSSQGARNEKLFF. The CDR3 DNA is TGTGCCAGCAGTTCTCAGGGGGCGCGGAATGAAAAACTGTTTTTT.

This clonotype occurred many times. The rearrangement uses TRBV12-3 or TRBV12-4 and TRBJ2-3; D perhaps matches TRBD1 (6 bases). The CDR3 is 13 residues long. V dropped 5 bases and J dropped 6 bases, with 12 bases sitting between them. CDR3 sequence (DNA): TGTGCCAGCAGTCTGGGGGCCGGTGATACGCAGTATTTT. It specifies CASSLGAGDTQYF.

The V and J genes are TRBV20-1 and TRBJ2-1, with D maybe TRBD2 (5 bases). CDR3 size: 14 residues. Germline V gene sequence: CDR1 DFQATT, CDR2 SNEGSKA (reference sequence). V was pared by 3 bases and J by 0 bases, with 9 bases between. The CDR3 spells CSARDWNSYNEQFF. The CDR3 DNA follows: TGCAGTGCTAGGGACTGGAACTCCTACAATGAGCAGTTCTTC.

The rearrangement joins TRBV7-8 to TRBJ2-1; 9 bases are shared with TRBD1. J was trimmed by 5 bases and V by 6 bases; bases with no gene match: 8. Germline CDR1 and CDR2: SGHVS and FQNEAQ. The length of the CDR3 is 15 residues. The CDR3 loop is CASRSDRGTHNEQFF. The CDR3 region has the DNA TGTGCCAGCAGATCAGACAGGGGGACCCACAATGAGCAGTTCTTC.

The chain has TRBV6-6 and TRBJ1-3, with D tentatively TRBD1 (5 bases). V was pared by 2 bases and J by 1 base, with 15 bases between. Germline values: CDR1 MNHNY, CDR2 SVGAGI (reference sequence). The CDR3 extends over 17 amino acids. CDR3 loop: CASSYGGREGSGNTIYF. The CDR3 DNA is TGTGCCAGCAGTTACGGCGGCAGGGAGGGATCTGGAAACACCATATATTTT.

The CDR3 region is CASSQIGTSGTNEQFF. The CDR3 nucleotides read TGCGCCAGCAGCCAGATCGGGACTAGCGGGACCAATGAGCAGTTCTTC. The V gene is TRBV4-3, the J gene TRBJ2-1; TRBD2 agrees at 13 bases. J was trimmed by 6 bases and V by 3 bases; bases with no gene match: 5. This CDR3 comprises 16 residues. CDR1 is LGHNA, CDR2 YSLEER, per germline.